The clone carrying this TCR beta chain was detected only a few times. What it binds is unknown. The CDR3 covers 15 residues. V was trimmed by 6 bases and J by 4 bases, leaving 15 bases between them. This record comes from a study of T-cell reconstitution after alpha-beta-depleted transplantation in children. Study-wide results and caveats: Expanded clones from the graft, numbering several hundred, reportedly supplied alpha-beta T cells about two months after transplant.

Preparation of the TCRbeta library involved a method that used unique molecular identifiers. One entry per CDR3 protein, called by TCRdb with MiXCR from the PCR reads. The data contain 540,000 or so distinct CDR3 sequences, roughly 23% of them seen just once; the ten biggest clones take up over 12%. The sequencing here drew on PBMCs, mostly from graft donor cells, taken 360 days after TCRalphabeta/CD19-depleted stem cell transplant. This clonotype was obtained from a boy in the first two years of life who had a stem cell transplant for acute myeloid leukemia, so the T cells may come from the graft donor. The rearrangement uses TRBV12-3 or TRBV12-4 and TRBJ2-2; tentative D call: TRBD1 (5 bases). This chain's CDR3 is CASRALVGPTGELFF. CDR3 nucleotides: TGTGCCAGCAGGGCCCTGGTGGGGCCCACCGGGGAGCTGTTTTTT.